This T cell receptor (beta chain) derives from a study of blood T cells in healthy people across ages. Study-level findings and limits: Diversity of TCR beta correlated strongly with naive T cell percentage. No one knew whether donors had CMV, which possibly confounded expanded clonotype changes. Unsorted PBMCs ruled out conclusive naive versus antigen-experienced comparison. There were more naive CD4+ cells and higher diversity in long-lived donors than in aged donors.

Per germline, CDR1 SGHVS and CDR2 FNYEAQ. V lost 1 base, J lost 6 bases, and 20 bases lay in between. This CDR3 is 17 amino acids long. This clonotype was counted only a few times. Its antigen is currently unknown. A second 7 to 11 cycle PCR used barcoded and J-beta primers. TCRdb reprocessed the 5' RACE reads with MiXCR, giving one entry per CDR3 protein. This table has some 1.5 million distinct CDR3 sequences, about 42% appearing once. This sequence originates from a woman aged 18-29 years in good health. Sequencing used blood. The chain employs TRBV7-6 and TRBJ2-3, with D perhaps assigned TRBD1 or TRBD2 (5 bases each). Written as DNA, the CDR3 is TGTGCCAGCAGCTTAGAGTTTGGGGCGAGCGGAGGTGATACGCAGTATTTT. Protein sequence: CASSLEFGASGGDTQYF.